A single T cell receptor beta chain is shown here with its context. No antigen is known for it. Per-base qualities were not stored, and no clone one base away is much larger. This sample was included in a study of blood T cell repertoires in COVID-19 (TCRdb year 2020). Looking at the study overall: Samples from collaborators originated in the United States, Italy and Spain and spanned both the acute and convalescent phases of COVID-19. The material from the prospective study consisted of cDNA or gDNA derived from T cells, B-cell-depleted T cells, or PBMCs. Subjects who had been exposed to COVID-19, were actively infected with it, or had recovered from it provided the deeply sampled blood TCRbeta repertoires that made up the dataset. The repertoires were made available in a free public database intended to serve as a resource for research on the immune response to SARS-CoV-2. Samples came from the ongoing ImmuneRACE study (first 160 participants) plus 1,254 subjects from 6 global collaborators. The sample metadata nearly always contained a de-identified subject ID, COVID-19 status, age in years and sex. Where HLA class I and class II types were available, the types were taken from metadata supplied by the sample provider, not from assay-based typing.

CDR1 and CDR2 are drawn from the germline V gene (reference sequence): MNHEY, SMNVEV. There are 16 amino acids in the CDR3, from cysteine to phenylalanine inclusive. The retained sequence is limited to the CDR3, 48 bases, with the frame set at the first base. Clipping removes 5 bases from V and 3 bases from J, with 12 as the unmatched junction base count. TCRbeta CDR3 regions were amplified from genomic DNA using the immunoSEQ Assay, a bias-controlled multiplex PCR. Per the original workflow: Within the assay, amplification of reference gene primers was used to estimate how many nucleated cells each sample contained. To quantify the absolute abundance of each unique TCRbeta CDR3 rearrangement, sequence reads were collapsed and filtered. For each sample, productive Simpson clonality was calculated as the square root of Simpson's diversity index over productive rearrangements. This is the immuneACCESS table as TCRdb keeps it, with only in-frame sequences that have V and J called. A part of the clones is gone; compared with another copy, unresolved V genes explain less than half, and the rest is unexplained. That table supplies the V and J calls and clone size; D and trimming were determined from the DNA. This sample lists 130,000 or so clones; roughly 84% were detected once. The ten largest make up approximately 9% of the sample.

Study-wide conclusions, independent of this receptor: The quantity of clinical and demographic metadata differed by source and by participant and was supplied without curation.

In Seattle, one collaborating source enrolled patients while the infection was active and tracked those patients longitudinally over the course of disease. Whole blood was collected in K2EDTA tubes by collaborating institutions according to the institutions' own protocols. For TCRbeta analysis, collaborator samples were shipped as frozen whole blood, as isolated PBMCs, or as DNA extracted from either sample type. The sequencing input was peripheral blood. The rearrangement combines TRBV27 with TRBJ2-7; a stretch of 8 junction bases matches TRBD1. The TCR sequence derives from a man aged 25 to 45 with COVID-19, enrolled during active disease. The CDR3 loop reads CASSRTPGGAFYEQYF. The nucleotides are TGTGCCAGCAGTAGAACCCCAGGGGGCGCCTTCTACGAGCAGTACTTC.